The 21 T cell receptor beta chains below come from one sample, sequenced in a study. Using its own MiXCR run on the 5' RACE reads, TCRdb lists one record per CDR3 protein. The sample lists tens of thousands of distinct CDR3 sequences; about a quarter were seen once. Input material: naive CD4+ T cells sorted from a lymph node. As to subset: naive CD4+ T cells, CD4+CD45RA+CD25-. The receptors here all came from a female donor with breast cancer.

The chain recombines TRBV12-3 or TRBV12-4 with TRBJ1-1, with D possibly being TRBD1 (5 bases). The CDR3 is 15 residues long. With 2 bases removed from V and 11 bases from J, the gap between germline ends came to 21 bases. The CDR3 region is CASSLPPVGAASAFF. CDR3 sequence (DNA): TGTGCCAGCAGTTTACCCCCCGTCGGGGCGGCCAGCGCTTTCTTT.

The rearrangement uses TRBV6-5 and TRBJ2-1, with 10 bases matching TRBD2. The CDR3 is made up of 15 amino acids. Trimming cost V 2 bases and J 7 bases; bases outside gene matches: 5. Germline V gives CDR1 MNHEY, CDR2 SVGAGI. CDR3 bases: TGTGCCAGCAGTTACACTAGCGGGACCCAAAATGAGCAGTTCTTC. Residues: CASSYTSGTQNEQFF.

The rearrangement links TRBV25-1 to TRBJ2-2; no clear D gene. This CDR3 has 12 amino acids. Germline assignment: CDR1 MGHDK and CDR2 SYGVNS. Trimming removed 6 bases at V and 6 bases at J, with 8 bases between. CDR3 protein: CASSYGAGELFF. The CDR3 DNA follows: TGTGCCAGCAGCTATGGGGCCGGGGAGCTGTTTTTT.

The chain recombines TRBV7-9 with TRBJ2-4; D is possibly TRBD2 (6 bases). Looked up from germline, CDR1 is SEHNR and CDR2 is FQNEAQ (reference sequence). The CDR3 sequence is 14 residues long. V dropped 5 bases and J dropped 8 bases, with 16 bases sitting between them. The CDR3 DNA follows: TGTGCCAGCAGCCCAAAATCGGGGGTAGACATTCAGTACTTC. Amino acids: CASSPKSGVDIQYF.

V is TRBV25-1 and J is TRBJ2-3; D is unresolved. The germline gives CDR1 MGHDK, CDR2 SYGVNS. Trimming pared 1 base from V and 2 bases from J, leaving 4 bases between. The CDR3 totals 13 residues. CDR3 nucleotide sequence: TGTGCCAGCAGTGAATGGATCACAGATACGCAGTATTTT. It codes for CASSEWITDTQYF.

This chain uses TRBV27 with TRBJ2-5; TRBD1 matches 10 bases. The trim removed 8 bases at V and 4 bases at J, leaving 1 base unmatched. This CDR3 contains 12 residues. Germline CDR1 and CDR2: MNHEY and SMNVEV (reference sequence). The chain's CDR3 is CASRTGGETQYF. The CDR3 bases are TGTGCCAGCCGGACAGGGGGAGAGACCCAGTACTTC.

This clonotype was observed a handful of times. The rearrangement uses TRBV27 and TRBJ2-1; D possibly corresponds to TRBD2 (6 bases). Germline V lookup: CDR1 MNHEY, CDR2 SMNVEV (reference sequence). Trimming took off 5 bases at V and 7 bases at J, with 12 bases between the two ends. This CDR3 comprises 13 residues. CDR3 coding DNA: TGTGCCAGCAGTCCCCGGGCGGGGAATGAGCAGTTCTTC. Translated, it gives CASSPRAGNEQFF.

This clonotype showed up just a few times. V and J are TRBV28 and TRBJ2-2; D might be TRBD1 (6 bases). CDR3 length equals 15 residues. Trimming cost V 8 bases and J 7 bases, with 20 bases left between them. CDR1 MDHEN and CDR2 SYDVKM come from the germline V gene. In DNA form, the CDR3 reads TGTGCCAGCCCCTATGCAGGGGAAGGGGGCGGGGAGCTGTTTTTT. This translates into CASPYAGEGGGELFF.

V gene TRBV7-6 combines with J gene TRBJ2-3, with D unclear. Per the germline V gene, CDR1 is SGHVS and CDR2 is FNYEAQ. The CDR3 length is 14 residues. Deletions cut 2 bases from V and 2 bases from J, with 8 bases between. This chain's CDR3 is CASSLYGITDTQYF. CDR3 bases: TGTGCCAGCAGCTTATATGGAATCACAGATACGCAGTATTTT. The variable domain in full, with the rest retrieved from reference TRBV7-6 and TRBJ2-3, is GAGVSQSPRYKVTKRGQDVALRCDPISGHVSLYWYRQALGQGPEFLTYFNYEAQQDKSGLPNDRFSAERPEGSISTLTIQRTEQRDSAMYRCASSLYGITDTQYFGPGTRLTVL.

This clonotype was counted only a few times. This chain connects TRBV20-1 to TRBJ1-5; D gene unclear. The CDR3 is 14 residues long. Germline V gene data show CDR1 as DFQATT and CDR2 as SNEGSKA (reference sequence). Trimming left V 6 bases short and J 3 bases short, with 15 bases between. CDR3 sequence (DNA): TGCAGTGCCGCAGGAGGAGGACCCAATCAGCCCCAGCATTTT. Protein: CSAAGGGPNQPQHF.

There are many counts of this clonotype. The genes are TRBV5-1 and TRBJ2-4; D tentatively fits TRBD1 or TRBD2 (5 bases each). In germline, CDR1 is SGHRS, CDR2 YFSETQ. The CDR3 spans 16 residues. Trimming removed 5 bases at V and 0 bases at J, with 15 bases between. Written as DNA, the CDR3 is TGCGCCAGCAGTGAGGGGCAGGGCCTAGCCAAAAACATTCAGTACTTC. Translated, it gives CASSEGQGLAKNIQYF.

This clonotype was counted only a few times. The V and J genes are TRBV28 and TRBJ2-1; 7 bases are shared with TRBD2. V lost 5 bases to trimming and J lost 8 bases; unmatched junction nucleotides: 12. CDR1 is MDHEN and CDR2 is SYDVKM in the germline V gene. The CDR3 contains 15 residues. The CDR3 DNA reads TGTGCCAGCAGTCCGGCGGCGGGAGAACCTCATGAGCAGTTCTTC. Translated: CASSPAAGEPHEQFF.

This clonotype was seen a few times. The V and J genes are TRBV6-6 and TRBJ1-2; tentatively, D is TRBD1 (5 bases). Germline V lookup: CDR1 MNHNY, CDR2 SVGAGI (reference sequence). This CDR3 has 13 residues. The V end was cut by 7 bases, the J end by 2 bases, with 11 bases between. CDR3 loop: CASIKDTNYGYTF. The CDR3 DNA follows: TGTGCCAGCATAAAGGACACCAACTATGGCTACACCTTC.

Points on this clonotype: With a much larger clone just one base away, this may be a read error. This chain links TRBV9 with TRBJ2-1, with D maybe TRBD2 (6 bases). The CDR3 loop spans 15 amino acids. The V end was cut by 3 bases, the J end by 7 bases, with 17 bases between. Germline V gives CDR1 SGDLS, CDR2 YYNGEE. The CDR3 coding sequence is TGTGCCAGCAGCGCCTCCGACCAGGAGGGTAATGAGCAGTTCTTC. Protein product: CASSASDQEGNEQFF.

The chain couples TRBV27 to TRBJ1-5, with D unclear. CDR3 length: 15 residues. The germline gives CDR1 MNHEY, CDR2 SMNVEV (reference sequence). V lost 2 bases and J 0 bases, leaving 8 bases between the germline ends. CDR3 in amino acids: CASSLNGNSNQPQHF. The CDR3 nucleotides are TGTGCCAGCAGTTTAAACGGGAATAGCAATCAGCCCCAGCATTTT.

The chain combines TRBV7-3 with TRBJ1-2; 7 bases are shared with TRBD1. The germline V gene has CDR1 SGHTA and CDR2 FQGTGA. The CDR3 is made up of 15 amino acids. Trimming removed 3 bases from V and 0 bases from J; junction bases left unmatched: 4. The DNA of the CDR3 is TGTGCCAGCAGCTTGGCAACAGGGGCTAACTATGGCTACACCTTC. It codes for CASSLATGANYGYTF.

V and J are TRBV7-3 and TRBJ2-3; TRBD2 agrees at 10 bases. The J segment lost 0 bases and the V segment lost 5 bases, leaving 5 bases of the junction unmatched. The CDR3 sequence is 16 residues long. CDR1 is SGHTA, CDR2 FQGTGA, per germline. The CDR3 here is CASSLGLADSTDTQYF. CDR3 nucleotides: TGTGCCAGCAGCCTCGGACTAGCGGATAGCACAGATACGCAGTATTTT.

The chain is built from TRBV7-3 and TRBJ2-3; D unresolved. CDR3 size: 13 residues. From germline, CDR1 is SGHTA and CDR2 FQGTGA. Trimming left V 0 bases short and J 6 bases short, with 7 bases between. The CDR3 bases are TGTGCCAGCAGCTTAACGTGGCGGGATACGCAGTATTTT. Its protein is CASSLTWRDTQYF.

The chain joins TRBV6-6 to TRBJ2-1, with TRBD2 identical over 10 bases. The CDR3 runs to 15 residues. J gave up 7 bases and V 0 bases, and 3 bases lay outside the gene matches. CDR1 is MNHNY, CDR2 SVGAGI, per germline (reference sequence). The CDR3 loop reads CASSYSASGSNEQFF. CDR3 coding DNA: TGTGCCAGCAGTTACTCGGCTAGCGGGAGTAATGAGCAGTTCTTC.

The rearrangement joins TRBV7-3 to TRBJ2-7; no clear D gene. Trimming took off 1 base at V and 3 bases at J, with 7 bases between the two ends. CDR3 size: 13 residues. Germline values: CDR1 SGHTA, CDR2 FQGTGA. This chain's CDR3 is CASSLKADYEQYF. CDR3 sequence (DNA): TGTGCCAGCAGCTTAAAGGCAGACTACGAGCAGTACTTC. The variable domain in full, with the rest retrieved from reference TRBV7-3 and TRBJ2-7, is GAGVSQTPSNKVTEKGKYVELRCDPISGHTALYWYRQSLGQGPEFLIYFQGTGAADDSGLPNDRFFAVRPEGSVSTLKIQRTERGDSAVYLCASSLKADYEQYFGPGTRLTVT.

The chain employs TRBV20-1 and TRBJ1-5; 11 positions match TRBD1. The CDR3 contains 17 residues. Germline V gene lookup returns CDR1 DFQATT and CDR2 SNEGSKA (reference sequence). J was trimmed by 0 bases and V by 3 bases; bases with no gene match: 7. CDR3 sequence: CSASGDRGTYSNQPQHF. DNA of the CDR3: TGCAGTGCTAGCGGGGACAGGGGGACGTATAGCAATCAGCCCCAGCATTTT.